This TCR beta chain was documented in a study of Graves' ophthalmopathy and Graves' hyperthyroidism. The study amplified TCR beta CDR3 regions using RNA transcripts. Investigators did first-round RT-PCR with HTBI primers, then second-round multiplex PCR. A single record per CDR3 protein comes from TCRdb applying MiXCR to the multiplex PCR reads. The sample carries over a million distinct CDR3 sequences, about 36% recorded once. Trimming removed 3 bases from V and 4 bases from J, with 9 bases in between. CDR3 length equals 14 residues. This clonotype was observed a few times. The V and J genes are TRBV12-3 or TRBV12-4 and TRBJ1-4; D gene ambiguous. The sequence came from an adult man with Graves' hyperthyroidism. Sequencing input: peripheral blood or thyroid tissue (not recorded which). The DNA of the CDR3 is TGTGCCAGCAGTTTTTGGGGTGATAATGAAAAACTGTTTTTT. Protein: CASSFWGDNEKLFF.